This T cell receptor (beta chain) was found in a study of radiotherapy plus CTLA-4 blockade in lung cancer. About this clone itself: Its specificity is unknown.

This CDR3 spans 13 amino acids. CDR1 is MNHEY and CDR2 is SMNVEV in the germline V gene (reference sequence). V was pared by 6 bases and J by 4 bases, with 5 bases of the junction left unmatched. The method was immunoSEQ multiplex PCR; TCRdb's version includes in-frame clones alone and lacks a portion of them. The repertoire has 60,000 to 85,000 clones, roughly 86% of them found once; the top ten carry roughly 0.95%. Study-wide results and limits: An expansion of tumor-derived TCR clones occurred in blood after radiotherapy plus ipilimumab. Best predicting response, reportedly, were early blood T cell clone dynamics, with interferon-beta.

This sample comprised peripheral blood, obtained from a patient treated with radiotherapy plus ipilimumab. The J gene is TRBJ1-1, the V gene TRBV27; 7 bases map to TRBD1. This receptor was taken from a human donor with non-small cell lung cancer who had stable disease on radiotherapy plus ipilimumab. The CDR3 is CASSLTGITEAFF. The CDR3 DNA reads as TGTGCCAGCAGCCTGACAGGGATCACTGAAGCTTTCTTT.